Listed here are 32 T cell receptor beta chains from one sample, sequenced in a study of cytomegalovirus exposure and HLA in healthy donors. PCR was performed using 60 Vbeta and 13 Jbeta primers. The table came from immunoSEQ multiplex PCR; TCRdb's copy has only in-frame clones and leaves some out. The profile shows approximately 150,000 clones, more than 60% of them singletons. The sample taken for sequencing was PBMCs. All receptors come from a man aged 18 to 35 in good health and CMV-seropositive.

In its sample, this clone was seen a few times. This rearrangement joins TRBV14 to TRBJ2-2; weak D call: TRBD2 (6 bases). Trimming cost V 8 bases and J 6 bases, with 7 bases left between them. Germline CDR1 and CDR2: SGHDN and FVKESK. This CDR3 is built from 11 residues. The CDR3 protein is CASGGAGELFF. DNA for the CDR3: TGTGCCAGCGGAGGGGCCGGGGAGCTGTTTTTT.

The genes are TRBV18 and TRBJ2-7; TRBD1 matches at 7 bases. Germline-derived CDR1 and CDR2 are KGHSH and LQKENI. J was trimmed by 2 bases and V by 1 base; bases with no gene match: 2. The CDR3 length is 14 residues. The CDR3 loop is CASSPQGQTYEQYF. DNA of the CDR3: TGTGCCAGCTCACCACAGGGACAGACCTACGAGCAGTACTTC.

This clone was counted between two and nine times. The chain couples TRBV4-2 to TRBJ2-5, with 9 nucleotides matching TRBD2. The J call may be faulty, since TRBJ2-7 better matches the DNA end. Germline CDR1 reads LGHNA; CDR2 reads YNFKEQ. The CDR3 runs 17 residues. CDR3 nucleotide sequence: TGTGCCAGCAGCCAAGATCGCTGGACTAGCGACTCCTACGAGCAGTACTTC. The encoded protein is CASSQDRWTSDSYEQYF.

The chain combines TRBV19 with TRBJ2-7; TRBD2 agrees at 9 bases. This CDR3 is 15 amino acids long. Germline V gives CDR1 LNHDA, CDR2 SQIVND (reference sequence). The ends lost 5 bases at V and 6 bases at J; junction bases unmatched: 11. CDR3 nucleotides: TGTGCCAGTAGTCCGTCTGCCGCGGGAGGGCCCGAGCAGTACTTC. Amino acid sequence: CASSPSAAGGPEQYF. Full variable domain (remainder filled in from reference TRBV19 and TRBJ2-7): DGGITQSPKYLFRKEGQNVTLSCEQNLNHDAMYWYRQDPGQGLRLIYYSQIVNDFQKGDIAEGYSVSREKKESFPLTVTSAQKNPTAFYLCASSPSAAGGPEQYFGPGTRLTVT.

The gene calls are TRBV4-1 and TRBJ1-6; 7 bases are a match to TRBD1. The V gene's germline CDR1 is MGHRA and CDR2 YSYEKL. This CDR3 spans 17 amino acids. J lost 8 bases, V lost 3 bases, and 13 bases had no gene match. The CDR3 sequence: CASSHTNVTGWDSPLHF. For the CDR3, the DNA is TGCGCCAGCAGCCACACTAACGTGACAGGGTGGGATTCACCCCTCCACTTT.

This chain joins TRBV5-6 and TRBJ2-5; D is uncertain. The end of the DNA aligns better with TRBJ2-7, so the J call may be wrong. The germline CDR1 and CDR2 sequences are SGHDT and YYEEEE. The CDR3 runs 14 residues. As DNA, the CDR3 is TGTGCCAGCAGCCCCATGGGCGAGGACTACGAGCAGTACTTC. Translated, it gives CASSPMGEDYEQYF.

The chain links TRBV5-1 to TRBJ2-2, with 11 bases matching TRBD2. Germline loops: CDR1 SGHRS, CDR2 YFSETQ. The CDR3 runs to 16 residues. V was clipped by 2 bases and J by 3 bases; unmatched bases: 3. In DNA form, the CDR3 reads TGCGCCAGCAGCTTACCGGGACTAGCGGACACCGGGGAGCTGTTTTTT. It codes for CASSLPGLADTGELFF. Together with reference TRBV5-1 and TRBJ2-2, the CDR3 gives the full variable domain: KAGVTQTPRYLIKTRGQQVTLSCSPISGHRSVSWYQQTPGQGLQFLFEYFSETQRNKGNFPGRFSGRQFSNSRSEMNVSTLELGDSALYLCASSLPGLADTGELFFGEGSRLTVL.

This clone has only one observation. The chain employs TRBV19 and TRBJ1-1, with D perhaps TRBD1 (5 bases). CDR3 length: 12 amino acids. Germline V gene data show CDR1 as LNHDA and CDR2 as SQIVND (reference sequence). With 3 bases removed from V and 11 bases from J, the gap between germline ends came to 13 bases. Here the CDR3 reads CASSISAGRAFF. The CDR3 coding sequence is TGTGCCAGTAGTATTTCGGCAGGGCGCGCTTTCTTT.

This clone was detected a few times. V and J are TRBV10-3 and TRBJ2-7; TRBD2 is a possible D gene (6 bases). With 0 bases removed from V and 2 bases from J, the gap between germline ends came to 14 bases. The CDR3 consists of 16 residues. Germline CDR1 reads ENHRY; CDR2 reads SYGVKD. The CDR3 DNA is TGTGCCATCAGTGAGTCGACGGGGGAGGCTCCCTACGAGCAGTACTTC. Translated: CAISESTGEAPYEQYF.

This clone has only a few counts. This rearrangement joins TRBV7-3 to TRBJ2-5, with TRBD2 matching 12 bases. V lost 2 bases and J lost 5; bases outside the gene matches: 3. This CDR3 region has 15 residues. CDR1 SGHTA and CDR2 FQGTGA come from the germline V gene. The CDR3 sequence: CASSLGLAGFETQYF. The CDR3 nucleotides read TGTGCCAGCAGCTTAGGACTAGCGGGATTCGAGACCCAGTACTTC.

This clone turned up a few times. The chain combines TRBV11-2 with TRBJ2-5; possible D gene TRBD1, 5 bases. CDR3 length: 15 amino acids. V was cut by 5 bases and J by 0 bases, with 13 bases left in between. The germline CDR1 and CDR2 sequences are SGHAT and FQNNGV. The CDR3 DNA is TGTGCCAGCAGCGGGCCAGACAGTTACCAAGAGACCCAGTACTTC. Translated, it gives CASSGPDSYQETQYF.

The chain joins TRBV4-2 to TRBJ1-1; 8 nucleotides agree with TRBD1. This CDR3 is built from 15 residues. V gave up 3 bases and J gave up 4 bases; unmatched junction bases: 7. Germline V gene sequence: CDR1 LGHNA, CDR2 YNFKEQ. The CDR3 DNA reads TGTGCCAGCAGCCAGTCACAGGGGGAGAGCACTGAAGCTTTCTTT. This translates into CASSQSQGESTEAFF.

The chain has TRBV5-1 and TRBJ2-7; tentatively, D is TRBD1 (6 bases). V gave up 3 bases and J gave up 3 bases, with 10 bases separating them. CDR3 length equals 13 residues. Germline V gene lookup returns CDR1 SGHRS and CDR2 YFSETQ. The CDR3 reads CASSWDTLYEQYF. The CDR3 DNA is TGCGCCAGCAGCTGGGACACCCTCTACGAGCAGTACTTC.

CDR3 DNA: TGCGCCAGCAGTGAGGTCAGGGGGCTGTCGAACACTGAAGCTTTCTTT. Amino acids: CASSEVRGLSNTEAFF. The gene calls are TRBV10-1 and TRBJ1-1; 8 positions match TRBD1. Germline trimming cut 2 bases from V and 1 base from J; bases unmatched to any gene: 6. There are 16 residues in the CDR3. Germline V gives CDR1 WNHNN, CDR2 SYGVQD (reference sequence).

The chain joins TRBV2 to TRBJ1-1; D gene uncertain. CDR1 SNHLY and CDR2 FYNNEI come from the germline V gene. Trimming removed 6 bases at V and 1 base at J, with 9 bases between. This CDR3 is 13 amino acids long. DNA of the CDR3: TGTGCCAGCAGGGGAGAATCGAACACTGAAGCTTTCTTT. Encoded protein: CASRGESNTEAFF.

The chain couples TRBV7-9 to TRBJ2-3; D might be TRBD2 (6 bases). This CDR3 contains 13 residues. The germline V and J ends were trimmed by 5 bases and 4 bases, with 10 bases remaining between them. CDR1 and CDR2 (germline): SEHNR, FQNEAQ (reference sequence). For the CDR3, the DNA is TGTGCCAGCAGCCGACTAGAAGCAGATACGCAGTATTTT. It codes for CASSRLEADTQYF.

The chain links TRBV7-8 to TRBJ1-1, with TRBD1 as a possible D gene (5 bases). The CDR3 is 17 residues long. Trimming removed 0 bases at V and 0 bases at J, with 14 bases between. Germline lookup yields CDR1 SGHVS and CDR2 FQNEAQ. CDR3 residues: CASSLAWQGRMNTEAFF. The DNA for the CDR3 is TGTGCCAGCAGCTTAGCATGGCAGGGTAGGATGAACACTGAAGCTTTCTTT.

Note on this clone: The junction does not match germline at one end; this may be a read error. The identical CDR3 is also encoded by other nucleotide sequences in the sample. The V and J genes are TRBV2 and TRBJ1-1; D is perhaps TRBD1 (5 bases). Per germline, CDR1 SNHLY and CDR2 FYNNEI. The CDR3 covers 14 residues. The CDR3 protein is CASSSTVTNTEAFF. The CDR3 coding sequence is TGTGCCAGCAGCTCGACAGTTACAAACACTGAAGCCTTCTTT.

For the CDR3, the DNA is TGTGCCAGCAGTGAAGCAGGGGCCCTGGCCTACGAGCAGTACTTC. As protein: CASSEAGALAYEQYF. The chain uses TRBV6-1 and TRBJ2-7, with D tentatively TRBD1 (5 bases). Germline CDR1 MNHNS, CDR2 SASEGT. Trimming removed 0 bases from V and 2 bases from J, with 11 bases in between. The CDR3 length is 15 residues.

This CDR3 reads CASSSNSLSNEKLFF. In nucleotides, the CDR3 is TGTGCCAGCAGTTCAAACAGTCTCTCTAATGAAAAACTGTTTTTT. The chain joins TRBV7-6 to TRBJ1-4; D ambiguous. Deletions cut 6 bases from V and 3 bases from J, with 14 bases between. The CDR3 spans 15 residues. The V gene's germline CDR1 is SGHVS and CDR2 FNYEAQ.

The genes are TRBV7-2 and TRBJ2-1; D possibly corresponds to TRBD2 (5 bases). V was trimmed by 0 bases and J by 8 bases, leaving 14 bases between them. Germline V lookup: CDR1 SGHTA, CDR2 FQGNSA. The CDR3 length is 15 residues. CDR3 bases: TGTGCCAGCAGCTTAGCACTAGTTGATTGGGATGAGCAGTTCTTC. It translates to CASSLALVDWDEQFF.

The gene calls are TRBV7-9 and TRBJ2-7; 7 bases match TRBD2. Germline V gives CDR1 SEHNR, CDR2 FQNEAQ (reference sequence). Unmatched junction bases numbered 7, after V lost 3 bases and J lost 2 bases. The CDR3 is 15 amino acids. CDR3 in amino acids: CASSLASGGTYEQYF. For the CDR3, the DNA is TGTGCCAGCAGCTTGGCTAGCGGAGGGACCTACGAGCAGTACTTC.

The V call is TRBV27, the J call TRBJ1-1, with 7 bases identical to TRBD1. V shed 6 bases, J shed 5 bases, and the junction held 9 bases outside the gene matches. The CDR3 loop spans 14 amino acids. The V gene's germline CDR1 is MNHEY and CDR2 SMNVEV (reference sequence). The DNA for the CDR3 is TGTGCCAGCAGGATCCCCTCAGGGGGAACTGAAGCTTTCTTT. Encoded protein: CASRIPSGGTEAFF.

CDR3 protein: CASSSGQLQETQYF. CDR3 sequence (DNA): TGTGCCAGCAGCTCTGGGCAGCTCCAAGAGACCCAGTACTTC. The chain combines TRBV5-4 with TRBJ2-5; no definite D call. The CDR3 sequence is 14 residues long. Germline V gene data show CDR1 as SGHNT and CDR2 as YYREEE (reference sequence). V lost 3 bases, J lost 1 base, and 10 bases lay in between. Variable domain in full (rest from reference TRBV5-4 and TRBJ2-5): ETGVTQSPTHLIKTRGQQVTLRCSSQSGHNTVSWYQQALGQGPQFIFQYYREEENGRGNFPPRFSGLQFPNYSSELNVNALELDDSALYLCASSSGQLQETQYFGPGTRLLVL.

V is TRBV7-2 and J is TRBJ2-7, with 14 bases that match TRBD2. The CDR3 loop spans 14 amino acids. Germline lookup yields CDR1 SGHTA and CDR2 FQGNSA. The J segment lost 12 bases and the V segment lost 5 bases, leaving 9 bases of the junction unmatched. The CDR3 reads CASSGTSGRNALYF. The CDR3 DNA is TGTGCCAGCAGCGGGACTAGCGGGAGAAACGCCCTGTACTTC.

On this clone: Relative to the germline gene, one junction end is altered; a read error may explain this. Other DNA sequences within the sample encode an identical CDR3. This chain joins TRBV6-1 and TRBJ1-3; 8 positions match TRBD1. The germline V gene has CDR1 MNHNS and CDR2 SASEGT. This CDR3 is 15 amino acids long. The CDR3 loop is CASREAGQGGYTIYF. DNA of the CDR3: TGTGCCAGCAGGGAAGCTGGACAGGGAGGATACACCATATATTTT.

J is TRBJ1-5 and V is TRBV5-1, with D unclear. V lost 4 bases and J 3 bases, leaving 8 bases between the germline ends. Per germline, CDR1 SGHRS and CDR2 YFSETQ. The CDR3 covers 13 residues. The CDR3 here is CASSLGLNQPQHF. In DNA, the CDR3 is TGCGCCAGCAGCCTCGGTCTCAATCAGCCCCAGCATTTT.

CDR3 region: CASSLTGTASYEQYF. For the CDR3, the DNA is TGTGCCAGCAGTTTAACAGGGACAGCGTCCTACGAGCAGTACTTC. The chain recombines TRBV28 with TRBJ2-7, with 7 nucleotides matching TRBD1. The CDR3 is 15 residues long. Trimming removed 2 bases from V and 1 base from J; junction bases left unmatched: 5. Per germline, CDR1 MDHEN and CDR2 SYDVKM.

The V gene is TRBV7-9, the J gene TRBJ2-7; D is undetermined. CDR1 is SEHNR and CDR2 is FQNEAQ in the germline V gene (reference sequence). Trimming removed 4 bases at V and 0 bases at J, with 13 bases between. The CDR3 spans 15 residues. CDR3 coding DNA: TGTGCCAGCAGCTATGGGTCATCAGGCTCCTACGAGCAGTACTTC. Its translation: CASSYGSSGSYEQYF.

V is TRBV6-6 and J is TRBJ2-7; TRBD2 matches 14 bases. Germline V gene sequence: CDR1 MNHNY, CDR2 SVGAGI (reference sequence). The length of the CDR3 is 14 residues. With 8 bases clipped from V and 5 bases from J, the junction kept 5 bases outside the gene matches. Written as DNA, the CDR3 is TGTGCCAGCGGACCGGGACTAGCGGGAGACGAGCAGTACTTC. This codes for CASGPGLAGDEQYF.

Here the CDR3 reads CASRRGQGEGAYNEQFF. The CDR3 nucleotides are TGTGCCAGTAGGCGGGGACAGGGGGAAGGGGCCTACAATGAGCAGTTCTTC. V usage is TRBV19 and J usage is TRBJ2-1, with 11 bases aligning to TRBD1. The CDR3 has 17 amino acids. Germline V gene data show CDR1 as LNHDA and CDR2 as SQIVND (reference sequence). J lost 2 bases, V lost 6 bases, and 9 bases had no gene match.

This clone came up a few times. This chain connects TRBV25-1 to TRBJ1-5; D call uncertain. The CDR3 has 13 amino acids. Trimming left V 5 bases short and J 0 bases short, with 5 bases between. Germline loops: CDR1 MGHDK, CDR2 SYGVNS. For the CDR3, the DNA is TGTGCCAGCAGTCCTTATAGCAATCAGCCCCAGCATTTT. Its protein product is CASSPYSNQPQHF. The complete variable domain, with remaining parts taken from reference TRBV25-1 and TRBJ1-5, reads EADIYQTPRYLVIGTGKKITLECSQTMGHDKMYWYQQDPGMELHLIHYSYGVNSTEKGDLSSESTVSRIRTEHFPLTLESARPSHTSQYLCASSPYSNQPQHFGDGTRLSIL.